This record looks at one T cell receptor beta chain sequence and its context. Assay version v3.0 of immunoSEQ was used, and it was run at survey level. Profiled with immunoSEQ multiplex PCR; TCRdb holds only in-frame clones, not every one. The repertoire holds approximately 11,000 clones, with roughly four fifths as singletons. The data belong to a study of long-term antiretroviral therapy in people with HIV. CDR3 size: 15 residues. Germline CDR1 reads SGHRS; CDR2 reads YFSETQ. V lost 4 bases and J lost 3, with 17 bases in between. The TCR sequence derives from a man in his forties or fifties with HIV. This specimen consisted of unsorted PBMCs, obtained 7.2 years after starting antiretroviral therapy. The chain recombines TRBV5-1 with TRBJ2-7, with D tentatively TRBD1 (5 bases). CDR3 sequence reads: CASSLGQGRNYEQYF. CDR3 DNA sequence: TGCGCCAGCAGCCTAGGGCAGGGAAGAAACTACGAGCAGTACTTC.